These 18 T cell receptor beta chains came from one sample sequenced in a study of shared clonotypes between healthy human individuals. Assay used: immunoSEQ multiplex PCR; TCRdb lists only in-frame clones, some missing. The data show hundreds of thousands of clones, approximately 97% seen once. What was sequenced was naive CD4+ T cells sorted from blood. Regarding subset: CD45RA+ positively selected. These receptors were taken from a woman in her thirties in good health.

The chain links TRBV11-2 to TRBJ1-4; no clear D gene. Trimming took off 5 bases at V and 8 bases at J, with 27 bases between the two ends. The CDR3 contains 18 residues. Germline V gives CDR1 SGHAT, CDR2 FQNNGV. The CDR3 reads CASSPGKSKATGREKLFF. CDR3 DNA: TGTGCCAGCAGCCCGGGGAAATCTAAAGCTACCGGAAGGGAAAAACTGTTTTTT. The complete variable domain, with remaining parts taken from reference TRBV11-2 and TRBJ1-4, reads EAGVAQSPRYKIIEKRQSVAFWCNPISGHATLYWYQQILGQGPKLLIQFQNNGVVDDSQLPKDRFSAERLKGVDSTLKIQPAKLEDSAVYLCASSPGKSKATGREKLFFGSGTQLSVL.

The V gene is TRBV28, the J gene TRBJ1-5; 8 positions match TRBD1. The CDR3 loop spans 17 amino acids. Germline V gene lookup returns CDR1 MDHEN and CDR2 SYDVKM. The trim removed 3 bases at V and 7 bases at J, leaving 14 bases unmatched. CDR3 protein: CASSFLRDRQGRQPQHF. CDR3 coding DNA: TGTGCCAGCAGTTTTCTACGGGACAGGCAGGGTCGCCAGCCCCAGCATTTT.

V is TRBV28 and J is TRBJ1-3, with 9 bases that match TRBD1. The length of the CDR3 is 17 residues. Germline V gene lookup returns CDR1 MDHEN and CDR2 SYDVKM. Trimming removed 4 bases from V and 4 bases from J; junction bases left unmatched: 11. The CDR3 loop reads CASSSPSGTGRGNTIYF. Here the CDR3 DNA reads TGTGCCAGCAGTTCGCCGTCGGGGACAGGGCGCGGAAACACCATATATTTT.

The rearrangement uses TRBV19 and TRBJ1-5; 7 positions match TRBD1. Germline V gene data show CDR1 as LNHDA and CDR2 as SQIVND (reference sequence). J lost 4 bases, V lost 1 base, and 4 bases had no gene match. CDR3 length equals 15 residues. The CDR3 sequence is CASSIVGQANQPQHF. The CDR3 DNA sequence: TGTGCCAGTAGTATAGTCGGACAGGCAAATCAGCCCCAGCATTTT.

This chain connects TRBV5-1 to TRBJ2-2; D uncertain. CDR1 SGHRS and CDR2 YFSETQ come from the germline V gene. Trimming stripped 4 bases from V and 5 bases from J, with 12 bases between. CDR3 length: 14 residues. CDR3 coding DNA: TGCGCCAGCAGCCTCGACGTCAGAACCGGGGAGCTGTTTTTT. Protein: CASSLDVRTGELFF.

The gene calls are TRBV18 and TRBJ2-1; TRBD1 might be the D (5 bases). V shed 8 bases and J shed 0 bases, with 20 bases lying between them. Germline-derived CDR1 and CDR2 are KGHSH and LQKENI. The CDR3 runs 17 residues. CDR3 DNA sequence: TGTGCCAGCGCCCGCCTTAGGGGCAGGAGCTCCTACAATGAGCAGTTCTTC. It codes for CASARLRGRSSYNEQFF.

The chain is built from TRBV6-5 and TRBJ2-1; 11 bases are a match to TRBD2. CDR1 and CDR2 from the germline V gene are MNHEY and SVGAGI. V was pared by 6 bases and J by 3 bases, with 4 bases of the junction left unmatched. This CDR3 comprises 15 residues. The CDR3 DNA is TGTGCCAGCAGCCCTACTAGCGGGAGCTACAATGAGCAGTTCTTC. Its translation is CASSPTSGSYNEQFF.

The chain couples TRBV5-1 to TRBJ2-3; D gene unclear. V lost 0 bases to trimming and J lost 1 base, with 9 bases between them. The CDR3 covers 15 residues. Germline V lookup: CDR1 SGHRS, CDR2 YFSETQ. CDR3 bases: TGCGCCAGCAGCTTGGCGGCTAGGGGCACAGATACGCAGTATTTT. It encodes CASSLAARGTDTQYF. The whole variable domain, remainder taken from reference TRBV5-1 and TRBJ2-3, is KAGVTQTPRYLIKTRGQQVTLSCSPISGHRSVSWYQQTPGQGLQFLFEYFSETQRNKGNFPGRFSGRQFSNSRSEMNVSTLELGDSALYLCASSLAARGTDTQYFGPGTRLTVL.

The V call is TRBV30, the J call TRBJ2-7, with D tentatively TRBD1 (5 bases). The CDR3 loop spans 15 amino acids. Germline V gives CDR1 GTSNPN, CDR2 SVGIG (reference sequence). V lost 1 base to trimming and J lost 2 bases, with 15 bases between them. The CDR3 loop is CAWSGEPQGAYEQYF. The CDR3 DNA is TGTGCCTGGAGTGGGGAACCGCAGGGTGCCTACGAGCAGTACTTC.

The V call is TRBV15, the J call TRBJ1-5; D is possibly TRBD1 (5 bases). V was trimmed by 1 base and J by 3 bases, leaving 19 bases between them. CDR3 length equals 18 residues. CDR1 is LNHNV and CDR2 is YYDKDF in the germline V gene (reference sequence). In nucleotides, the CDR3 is TGTGCCACCAGCAGAGTGGAGGGGTCAAGATGGATCAATCAGCCCCAGCATTTT. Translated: CATSRVEGSRWINQPQHF.

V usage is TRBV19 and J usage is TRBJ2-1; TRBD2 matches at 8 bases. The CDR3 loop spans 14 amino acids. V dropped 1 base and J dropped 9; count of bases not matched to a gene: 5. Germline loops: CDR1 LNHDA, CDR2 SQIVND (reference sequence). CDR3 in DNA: TGTGCCAGTAGTATAGCCGGGGGGGAGACTGAGCAGTTCTTC. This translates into CASSIAGGETEQFF.

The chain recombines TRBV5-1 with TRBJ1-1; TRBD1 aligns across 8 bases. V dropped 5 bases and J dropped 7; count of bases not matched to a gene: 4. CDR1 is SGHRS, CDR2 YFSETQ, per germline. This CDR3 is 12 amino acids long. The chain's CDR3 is CASSRQGFEAFF. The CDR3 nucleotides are TGCGCCAGCAGTCGACAGGGGTTTGAAGCTTTCTTT. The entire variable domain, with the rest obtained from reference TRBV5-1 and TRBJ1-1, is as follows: KAGVTQTPRYLIKTRGQQVTLSCSPISGHRSVSWYQQTPGQGLQFLFEYFSETQRNKGNFPGRFSGRQFSNSRSEMNVSTLELGDSALYLCASSRQGFEAFFGQGTRLTVV.

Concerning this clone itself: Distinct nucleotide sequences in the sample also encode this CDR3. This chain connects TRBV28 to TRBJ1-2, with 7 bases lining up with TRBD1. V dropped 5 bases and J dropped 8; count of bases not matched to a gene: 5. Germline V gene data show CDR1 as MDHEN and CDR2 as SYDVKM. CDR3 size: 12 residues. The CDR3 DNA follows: TGTGCCAGCAGTCGACAGGGAGAAGGCTACACCTTC. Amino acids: CASSRQGEGYTF.

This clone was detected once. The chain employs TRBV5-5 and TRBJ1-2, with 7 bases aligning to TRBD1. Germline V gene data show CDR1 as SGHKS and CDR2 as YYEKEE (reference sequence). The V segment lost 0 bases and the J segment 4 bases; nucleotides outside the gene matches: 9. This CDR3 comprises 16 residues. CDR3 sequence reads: CASSLAEGAHIYGYTF. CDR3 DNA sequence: TGTGCCAGCAGCTTGGCTGAGGGGGCGCATATCTATGGCTACACCTTC.

The CDR3 here is CASSARLSNTEAFF. CDR3 DNA: TGTGCCAGCAGCGCTCGGTTATCGAACACTGAAGCTTTCTTT. The chain uses TRBV9 and TRBJ1-1; no definite D call. Trimming took 3 bases from V and 1 from J, leaving 10 bases between them. This CDR3 spans 14 amino acids. The germline gives CDR1 SGDLS, CDR2 YYNGEE.

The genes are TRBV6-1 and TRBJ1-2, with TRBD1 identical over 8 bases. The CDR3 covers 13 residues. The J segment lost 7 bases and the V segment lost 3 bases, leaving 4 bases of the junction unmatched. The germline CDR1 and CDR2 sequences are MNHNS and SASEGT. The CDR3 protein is CASSETGVLGYTF. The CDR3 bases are TGTGCCAGCAGTGAGACAGGGGTCCTTGGCTACACCTTC.

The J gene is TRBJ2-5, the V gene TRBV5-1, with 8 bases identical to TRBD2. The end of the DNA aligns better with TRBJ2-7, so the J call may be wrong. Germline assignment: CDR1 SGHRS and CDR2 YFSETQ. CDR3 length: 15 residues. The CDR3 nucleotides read TGCGCCAGCAGCTTGGGGACTAGCAGAACCTACGAGCAGTACTTC. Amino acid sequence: CASSLGTSRTYEQYF.

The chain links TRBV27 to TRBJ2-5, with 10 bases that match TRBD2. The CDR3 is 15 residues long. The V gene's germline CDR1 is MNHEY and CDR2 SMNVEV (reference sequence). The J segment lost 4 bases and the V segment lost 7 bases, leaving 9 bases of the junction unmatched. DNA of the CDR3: TGTGCCAGCATTCCTAGCGGGAGTGAGAGAGAGACCCAGTACTTC. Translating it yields CASIPSGSERETQYF.